This TCR beta chain is from a study of blood T cell repertoires in COVID-19. Study summary: COVID-19 samples collected from the United States, Italy and Spain covered acute and convalescent phases. In each case, the material was cDNA or gDNA derived from T cells, B-cell-depleted T cells, or PBMCs.

The germline V gene has CDR1 MNHNY and CDR2 SVGAGI (reference sequence). There are 13 residues in the CDR3. After removal of 4 bases from V and 6 bases from J, the junction contained 5 bases not matched to a gene. This clone was seen a few times. Source study methods: Quantification of nucleated cells was approximated via reference gene primer amplification. Here immunoSEQ multiplex PCR was the method, and the copy in TCRdb shows in-frame clones only, minus some. The V and J calls and the clone size are those of that table, but D and trimming were determined from the DNA. The data hold 99,000 or so clones, with roughly 80% observed a single time.

This sequence was found in a woman of 80 years or more with active or convalescent COVID-19. The rearrangement joins TRBV6-6 to TRBJ1-1, with 7 bases that match TRBD1. Input material: peripheral blood. CDR3 DNA: TGTGCCAGCAGTTTGACAGGGTCCTCTGAAGCTTTCTTT. It yields the protein CASSLTGSSEAFF.